These 28 T cell receptor beta chains originate from one sample sequenced in a study of blood T cells in healthy people across ages. The use of a sample-barcoded 5' primer and a J-beta primer mix characterized a second PCR of about 7 to 12 cycles. TCRdb ran MiXCR on the 5' RACE reads and lists one entry per CDR3 protein. This repertoire shows about a million distinct CDR3 sequences, 35% to 40% found once; its top ten account for about an eighth. The sequencing input was blood. Source of these receptors: a man aged 18 to 29 in good health.

V usage is TRBV4-3 and J usage is TRBJ1-2; D is unresolved. CDR3 length equals 15 residues. Germline lookup yields CDR1 LGHNA and CDR2 YSLEER. Trimming stripped 3 bases from V and 0 bases from J, with 11 bases between. CDR3 sequence: CASSQGSPANYGYTF. The CDR3 DNA sequence: TGCGCCAGCAGCCAGGGCTCCCCAGCTAACTATGGCTACACCTTC.

The rearrangement links TRBV10-3 to TRBJ2-7, with unresolved D. The V gene lost 2 bases and the J gene lost 1 base, with 12 bases spanning the gap. Germline CDR1 reads ENHRY; CDR2 reads SYGVKD. The CDR3 length is 15 residues. The CDR3 DNA reads TGTGCCATCAGTGAGAATAGACCTGGTTCCTACGAGCAGTACTTC. This encodes CAISENRPGSYEQYF.

The rearrangement uses TRBV7-2 and TRBJ1-1; no clear D gene. CDR1 and CDR2 from the germline V gene are SGHTA and FQGNSA. There are 17 residues in the CDR3. Trimming removed 2 bases at V and 10 bases at J, with 26 bases between. As DNA, the CDR3 is TGTGCCAGCAGCTTAATTCCAGCCGGGATGAAGCCCACCGGAGCTTTCTTT. This codes for CASSLIPAGMKPTGAFF.

The chain recombines TRBV13 with TRBJ2-5; weak D call: TRBD1 (7 bases). Judging by the DNA end, TRBJ2-7 fits better; the J call may be wrong. This CDR3 has 15 residues. The germline V gene has CDR1 PRHDT and CDR2 FYEKMQ (reference sequence). The CDR3 DNA follows: TGTGCCAGCAGCTTAGTAGCCACAGGGGACTTCGAGCAGTACTTC. Translation: CASSLVATGDFEQYF.

This chain uses TRBV15 with TRBJ2-1; perhaps TRBD1 as D (5 bases). Germline CDR1 is LNHNV and CDR2 is YYDKDF (reference sequence). V dropped 8 bases and J dropped 0 bases, with 11 bases sitting between them. The CDR3 covers 14 residues. CDR3 region: CATGPRDSYNEQFF. CDR3 coding DNA: TGTGCCACCGGCCCCAGGGACTCCTACAATGAGCAGTTCTTC.

The gene calls are TRBV4-3 and TRBJ2-3; possibly TRBD2 for D (6 bases). The germline V gene encodes CDR1 LGHNA and CDR2 YSLEER. Trimming shortened V by 0 bases and J by 4 bases, and 14 bases separated the two germline ends. The CDR3 covers 16 residues. The CDR3 region has the DNA TGCGCCAGCAGCCAAGACGGTCGGGGGTACGCAGATACGCAGTATTTT. This codes for CASSQDGRGYADTQYF.

This clonotype was counted a few times. The rearrangement uses TRBV6-5 and TRBJ2-3; no definite D call. Per germline, CDR1 MNHEY and CDR2 SVGAGI. The ends were cut back, 5 bases at V and 2 bases at J, with 14 bases in the middle. The CDR3 is 15 amino acids. CDR3 in DNA: TGTGCCAGCAGTCCAACCCGCCGGCACACAGATACGCAGTATTTT. This sequence encodes CASSPTRRHTDTQYF.

This chain connects TRBV6-2 or TRBV6-3 to TRBJ2-1, with a possible D match to TRBD2 (5 bases). Germline CDR1 reads MNHEY; CDR2 reads SVGEGT. Trimming took off 9 bases at V and 8 bases at J, with 14 bases between the two ends. The CDR3 is 12 amino acids. The CDR3 sequence: CARKGLGHEQFF. The CDR3 DNA reads TGTGCCAGGAAAGGACTGGGCCATGAGCAGTTCTTC.

The rearrangement joins TRBV12-3 or TRBV12-4 to TRBJ1-6; tentative D call: TRBD1 (5 bases). V lost 5 bases to trimming and J lost 7 bases, with 12 bases between them. The CDR3 is 14 amino acids. Here the CDR3 reads CASSGSHRNSPLHF. The CDR3 DNA sequence: TGTGCCAGCAGTGGTAGCCACAGGAATTCACCCCTCCACTTT.

The rearrangement links TRBV10-3 to TRBJ1-6, with D perhaps TRBD1 (6 bases). The CDR3 extends over 13 amino acids. V was clipped by 8 bases and J by 7 bases, with 12 bases between them. Germline values: CDR1 ENHRY, CDR2 SYGVKD. The CDR3 DNA reads TGTGCCATCGGGGGGGGCGGGAATTCACCCCTCCACTTT. Translated, it gives CAIGGGGNSPLHF.

To note about this clonotype: At one end the junction does not follow the germline gene, possibly because of a read error. The genes are TRBV20-1 and TRBJ2-4; TRBD2 matches 10 bases. The J call is uncertain, as TRBJ2-5 better fits the DNA end. There are 16 residues in the CDR3. The germline gives CDR1 DFQATT, CDR2 SNEGSKA (reference sequence). The CDR3 here is CGARVGSGGPQETQYF. Written as DNA, the CDR3 is TGCGGTGCTAGAGTCGGTAGCGGGGGGCCTCAAGAGACCCAGTACTTC.

The rearrangement links TRBV2 to TRBJ1-5, with D possibly being TRBD1 (5 bases). CDR1 and CDR2 from the germline V gene are SNHLY and FYNNEI. This CDR3 has 15 amino acids. V dropped 8 bases and J dropped 4 bases, with 18 bases sitting between them. The CDR3 protein is CASRQSPGINQPQHF. The CDR3 region has the DNA TGTGCCAGCCGCCAGTCACCAGGGATTAATCAGCCCCAGCATTTT. The whole variable domain, remainder taken from reference TRBV2 and TRBJ1-5, is EPEVTQTPSHQVTQMGQEVILRCVPISNHLYFYWYRQILGQKVEFLVSFYNNEISEKSEIFDDQFSVERPDGSNFTLKIRSTKLEDSAMYFCASRQSPGINQPQHFGDGTRLSIL.

The chain links TRBV2 to TRBJ2-7; 8 bases are shared with TRBD2. Germline CDR1 and CDR2: SNHLY and FYNNEI. The V segment lost 6 bases and the J segment 5 bases; nucleotides outside the gene matches: 9. CDR3 size: 14 residues. Here the CDR3 DNA reads TGTGCCAGCAGGCAACTGACTAGCGCAGACGAGCAGTACTTC. It encodes CASRQLTSADEQYF. Complete variable domain (other parts from reference TRBV2 and TRBJ2-7): EPEVTQTPSHQVTQMGQEVILRCVPISNHLYFYWYRQILGQKVEFLVSFYNNEISEKSEIFDDQFSVERPDGSNFTLKIRSTKLEDSAMYFCASRQLTSADEQYFGPGTRLTVT.

The chain employs TRBV18 and TRBJ1-1; D is possibly TRBD1 (5 bases). This CDR3 contains 14 residues. Trimming took off 3 bases at V and 3 bases at J, with 11 bases between the two ends. Germline CDR1 KGHSH, CDR2 LQKENI. The CDR3 region is CASSPGRLDTEAFF. In DNA form, the CDR3 reads TGTGCCAGCTCACCGGGACGGCTGGACACTGAAGCTTTCTTT.

The J gene is TRBJ2-1, the V gene TRBV12-3 or TRBV12-4; D not resolved. The length of the CDR3 is 14 residues. V was cut by 4 bases and J by 5 bases, with 12 bases left in between. The CDR3 region is CASSSAPANNEQFF. The DNA for the CDR3 is TGTGCCAGCAGTTCCGCCCCTGCGAACAATGAGCAGTTCTTC.

This clonotype came up a few times. A much larger clone differs by one base, so this may be a read error. The chain links TRBV3-1 to TRBJ2-1; a weak D match, TRBD1 (5 bases). The CDR3 totals 12 residues. V lost 3 bases and J 12 bases, leaving 12 bases between the germline ends. The germline V gene has CDR1 LGHDT and CDR2 YNNKEL (reference sequence). CDR3 residues: CASSQDLRGQFF. The CDR3 DNA reads TGTGCCAGCAGCCAGGACCTTAGGGGGCAGTTCTTC.

The gene calls are TRBV2 and TRBJ2-1; 12 bases match TRBD2. Germline-derived CDR1 and CDR2 are SNHLY and FYNNEI. The length of the CDR3 is 15 residues. J was trimmed by 7 bases and V by 4 bases; bases with no gene match: 5. CDR3: CASSAGLAGKNEQFF. The CDR3 region has the DNA TGTGCCAGCAGTGCCGGACTAGCGGGGAAGAATGAGCAGTTCTTC.

The chain combines TRBV28 with TRBJ1-2; D uncertain. The V gene lost 5 bases and the J gene lost 8 bases, with 15 bases spanning the gap. Germline V gene data show CDR1 as MDHEN and CDR2 as SYDVKM. The CDR3 totals 13 residues. CDR3 protein: CASSVGFSQGYTF. For the CDR3, the DNA is TGTGCCAGCAGTGTGGGGTTCTCTCAAGGCTACACCTTC.

This clonotype turned up a few times. CDR3 protein: CASSVRAFEKLFF. DNA for the CDR3: TGTGCCAGCTCAGTCCGGGCCTTTGAAAAACTGTTTTTT. The chain combines TRBV18 with TRBJ1-4, with D uncertain. Germline CDR1 KGHSH, CDR2 LQKENI. The CDR3 extends over 13 amino acids. Trimming pared 5 bases from V and 7 bases from J, leaving 11 bases between.

This clonotype was detected only a few times. The gene calls are TRBV20-1 and TRBJ2-1; D is perhaps TRBD2 (6 bases). The V gene's germline CDR1 is DFQATT and CDR2 SNEGSKA (reference sequence). V dropped 3 bases and J dropped 5 bases, with 20 bases sitting between them. The CDR3 consists of 16 residues. Here the CDR3 reads CSARGGHPVLDNEQFF. Here the CDR3 DNA reads TGCAGTGCTAGGGGAGGACACCCGGTTTTGGACAATGAGCAGTTCTTC.

About this clonotype: A read error may explain this, as a much larger clone is one base away. V usage is TRBV7-3 and J usage is TRBJ2-1, with unresolved D. The ends were cut back, 2 bases at V and 10 bases at J, with 9 bases in the middle. The CDR3 sequence is 12 residues long. Germline assignment: CDR1 SGHTA and CDR2 FQGTGA. The CDR3 region is CASSLPTYEQFF. CDR3 nucleotides: TGTGCCAGCAGCTTACCTACCTACGAGCAGTTCTTC.

V is TRBV5-1 and J is TRBJ1-5, with a possible D match to TRBD1 (6 bases). Germline CDR1 and CDR2: SGHRS and YFSETQ. Between the trimmed V and J ends, which lost 1 base and 6 bases, there was a span of 14 bases. The CDR3 is 15 amino acids. DNA of the CDR3: TGCGCCAGCAGCTTGAACGGGGGGCAGGGTCAGCCCCAGCATTTT. Protein product: CASSLNGGQGQPQHF.

The V gene is TRBV5-1, the J gene TRBJ2-1; TRBD2 agrees at 10 bases. V lost 7 bases and J lost 4; bases outside the gene matches: 8. There are 15 residues in the CDR3. Germline lookup yields CDR1 SGHRS and CDR2 YFSETQ. This chain's CDR3 is CASRPGLARYNEQFF. The CDR3 DNA is TGCGCCAGCCGACCGGGACTAGCGCGGTACAATGAGCAGTTCTTC.

This sequence joins TRBV29-1 and TRBJ1-1; weak D call: TRBD1 (5 bases). The germline V gene has CDR1 SQVTM and CDR2 ANQGSEA. There are 11 residues in the CDR3. V was pared by 6 bases and J by 7 bases, with 12 bases between. CDR3 in DNA: TGCAGCGTCTGGGGCGAGAATGAAGCTTTCTTT. Residues: CSVWGENEAFF.

This chain connects TRBV11-1 to TRBJ2-5; weak D call: TRBD1 (5 bases). The germline gives CDR1 SGHAT, CDR2 FQDESV (reference sequence). V lost 1 base to trimming and J lost 5 bases, with 14 bases between them. This CDR3 region has 15 residues. The CDR3: CASSLGTPDTETQYF. The DNA of the CDR3 is TGTGCCAGCAGCTTAGGGACACCTGACACCGAGACCCAGTACTTC.

The table lists this clonotype with many counts. The CDR3 sequence is CASSDDRGYGYTF. CDR3 DNA sequence: TGTGCCAGCAGTGACGACAGGGGCTATGGCTACACCTTC. This chain uses TRBV6-4 with TRBJ1-2; 8 bases map to TRBD1. Per germline, CDR1 MRHNA and CDR2 SNTAGT. This CDR3 is 13 amino acids long. With 2 bases clipped from V and 4 bases from J, the junction kept 0 bases outside the gene matches.

The chain carries TRBV6-1 and TRBJ2-7, with 7 bases aligning to TRBD1. The CDR3 contains 16 residues. Germline loops: CDR1 MNHNS, CDR2 SASEGT. The ends lost 4 bases at V and 2 bases at J; junction bases unmatched: 11. The CDR3 DNA reads as TGTGCCAGCAGTGGGTACTCGGGACAGACCACCTACGAGCAGTACTTC. Its translation: CASSGYSGQTTYEQYF.

This clonotype was observed a handful of times. V usage is TRBV12-3 or TRBV12-4 and J usage is TRBJ1-2; D is undetermined. The CDR3 consists of 11 residues. Between the trimmed V and J ends, which lost 5 bases and 7 bases, there was a span of 8 bases. The CDR3, as DNA: TGTGCCAGCAGTATCCAGGCTGGCTACACCTTC. It yields the protein CASSIQAGYTF.